The next 5 T cell receptor beta chains were all read from a single sample in a study of blood T cell repertoires in COVID-19. Clones were sequenced by immunoSEQ multiplex PCR, and TCRdb holds only the in-frame ones, with some missing. This sample has 87,000 or so clones; about 87% occur once, and the top ten carry around 7%. The sample was peripheral blood. These receptors came from a human donor with acute or convalescent COVID-19. The donor label of this sample is uncertain.

The genes are TRBV28 and TRBJ2-7; the match to TRBD2 covers 8 bases. The germline CDR1 and CDR2 sequences are MDHEN and SYDVKM. The CDR3 runs 16 residues. Trimming cost V 7 bases and J 3 bases; bases outside gene matches: 14. DNA for the CDR3: TGTGCCAGCAACTCACCTCACGGGGGGGGAGTCTACGAGCAGTACTTC. It yields the protein CASNSPHGGGVYEQYF.

This sequence joins TRBV4-1 and TRBJ2-3; TRBD2 matches at 7 bases. Germline V CDR1 and CDR2: MGHRA, YSYEKL. This CDR3 contains 17 residues. The J segment lost 4 bases and the V segment lost 0 bases, leaving 10 bases of the junction unmatched. For the CDR3, the DNA is TGCGCCAGCAGCCAAGAAGTCGGGAGGAGTAGTCCAGATACGCAGTATTTT. Translated, it gives CASSQEVGRSSPDTQYF.

This chain joins TRBV28 and TRBJ1-2; D might be TRBD1 (5 bases). V dropped 7 bases and J dropped 8 bases, with 14 bases sitting between them. Looked up from germline, CDR1 is MDHEN and CDR2 is SYDVKM. The CDR3 spans 12 residues. The CDR3 sequence: CASTPGLTGYTF. CDR3 nucleotide sequence: TGTGCCAGCACCCCGGGACTCACGGGCTACACCTTC.

This clone was seen just once. V gene TRBV7-9 combines with J gene TRBJ2-7; D might be TRBD2 (5 bases). The CDR3 has 13 amino acids. From germline, CDR1 is SEHNR and CDR2 FQNEAQ (reference sequence). V gave up 6 bases and J gave up 1 base, with 10 bases separating them. CDR3 DNA: TGTGCCAGCAGTATCGGGATTTCCTACGAGCAGTACTTC. This translates into CASSIGISYEQYF. Together with reference TRBV7-9 and TRBJ2-7, the CDR3 gives the full variable domain: DTGVSQNPRHKITKRGQNVTFRCDPISEHNRLYWYRQTLGQGPEFLTYFQNEAQLEKSRLLSDRFSAERPKGSFSTLEIQRTEQGDSAMYLCASSIGISYEQYFGPGTRLTVT.

This sequence joins TRBV3-1 (or the pseudogene TRBV3-2) and TRBJ2-1; 14 positions agree with TRBD2. The CDR3 covers 16 residues. Germline V lookup: CDR1 LGHDT, CDR2 YNNKEL (reference sequence). After removal of 4 bases from V and 10 bases from J, the junction contained 9 bases not matched to a gene. CDR3 region: CASSPTSGGARSEQFF. The CDR3 coding sequence is TGTGCCAGCAGCCCGACTAGCGGGGGGGCCCGATCGGAGCAGTTCTTC.